Here is one TCR beta chain with its context. The target antigen is unknown. The sample belongs to a study of blood T cells in healthy people across ages. Study-level findings and limits: Both higher diversity and more naive CD4+ cells marked long-lived donors when set against aged donors.

Next came a second PCR, run for about 6 to 12 cycles, which used a sample-barcoded 5' primer along with a J-beta primer mix. TCRdb ran MiXCR on the 5' RACE reads and lists one entry per CDR3 protein. The table has around 1,000,000 distinct CDR3 sequences, under 30% seen once. These data also formed part of another study, on T cells of mothers and their children. From that paper: The cDNA synthesis received all extracted RNA, at about 1.5 ug per 15 ul. From each mother came over 8.5 million TCR beta CDR3 reads, and from each child came some 3.2 million.

Sequencing was performed on blood. The sequence came from a girl aged 2-9 years in good health.

CDR3 loop: CASSYAGRLIYNEQFF. For the CDR3, the DNA is TGTGCCAGCAGCTACGCGGGCCGCTTAATCTACAATGAGCAGTTCTTC. The chain uses TRBV5-6 and TRBJ2-1; tentatively, D is TRBD2 (5 bases). Germline lookup yields CDR1 SGHDT and CDR2 YYEEEE. Trimming pared 3 bases from V and 3 bases from J, leaving 16 bases between. There are 16 residues in the CDR3.